This T cell receptor (beta chain) was sequenced for a study of monozygotic twins with inflammatory bowel disease. General study results and limits: Repertoire similarity was not found to differ between concordant and discordant twins, possibly from limited power. By inverse Simpson index, TCRbeta diversity was lower in IBD patients than in healthy co-twins.

The germline V gene has CDR1 SGHRS and CDR2 YFSETQ. The CDR3 has 15 amino acids. One entry per CDR3 protein, without DNA, is what TCRdb gives after re-calling the 5' RACE reads. Its clone listing holds about 300,000 distinct CDR3 sequences. Concerning this clonotype itself: The antigen is undetermined.

This chain links TRBV5-1 with TRBJ2-5. Material for sequencing was blood. This clonotype originated in a human donor with ulcerative colitis or Crohn's disease, or a healthy co-twin of an affected twin (not recorded which). The CDR3 loop is CASSYGQRIQETQYF.